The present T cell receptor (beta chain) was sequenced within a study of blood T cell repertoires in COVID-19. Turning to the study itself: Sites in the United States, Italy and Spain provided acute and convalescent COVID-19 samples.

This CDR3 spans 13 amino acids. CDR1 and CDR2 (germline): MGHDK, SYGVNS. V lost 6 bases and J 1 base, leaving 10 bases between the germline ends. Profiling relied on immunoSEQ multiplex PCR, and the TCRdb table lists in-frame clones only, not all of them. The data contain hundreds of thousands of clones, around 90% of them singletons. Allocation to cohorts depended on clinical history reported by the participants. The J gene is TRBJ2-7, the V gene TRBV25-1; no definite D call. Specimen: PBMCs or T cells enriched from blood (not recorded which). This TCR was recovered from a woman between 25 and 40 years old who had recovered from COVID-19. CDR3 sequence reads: CASRSVASYEQYF. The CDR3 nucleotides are TGTGCCAGCAGGAGCGTAGCTTCCTACGAGCAGTACTTC.